The 7 T cell receptor beta chains below were found in one sample sequenced in a study of T-cell reconstitution after alpha-beta-depleted transplantation in children. The TCRbeta library incorporated unique molecular identifiers. MiXCR, applied by TCRdb to the PCR reads, yields one record per CDR3 protein. This table has 700,000 to 850,000 distinct CDR3 sequences, approximately 15% appearing once. Sample: PBMCs, mostly from graft donor cells, taken 360 days after TCRalphabeta/CD19-depleted stem cell transplant. The receptors derive from a male patient younger than 18 who had a stem cell transplant for acute lymphoblastic leukemia, so the T cells may come from the graft donor.

The V and J genes are TRBV6-2 or TRBV6-3 and TRBJ2-7; perhaps D is TRBD1 or TRBD2 (5 bases each). Trimming took off 10 bases at V and 0 bases at J, with 10 bases between the two ends. The V gene's germline CDR1 is MNHEY and CDR2 SVGEGT. The CDR3 covers 12 residues. Here the CDR3 reads CATEGSSYEQYF. CDR3 nucleotide sequence: TGTGCCACCGAGGGGAGCTCCTACGAGCAGTACTTC.

This clonotype was observed many times. The rearrangement joins TRBV9 to TRBJ2-2, with D possibly being TRBD2 (5 bases). Trimming shortened V by 0 bases and J by 2 bases, and 8 bases separated the two germline ends. The CDR3 is made up of 15 amino acids. Germline lookup yields CDR1 SGDLS and CDR2 YYNGEE. The CDR3 DNA reads TGTGCCAGCAGCGTAGCAGCGGAAAACACCGGGGAGCTGTTTTTT. Translated, it gives CASSVAAENTGELFF.

The count of this clonotype is one. J is TRBJ2-3 and V is TRBV12-5, with 12 nucleotides matching TRBD2. CDR1 LGHNT and CDR2 FRNRAP come from the germline V gene. There are 18 residues in the CDR3. V shed 0 bases, J shed 5 bases, and the junction held 9 bases outside the gene matches. The CDR3 here is CASGLVRGLAGKVDTQYF. The CDR3 bases are TGTGCTAGTGGTTTGGTACGAGGACTAGCGGGGAAGGTAGATACGCAGTATTTT.

This clonotype showed up just a few times. J is TRBJ2-4 and V is TRBV4-1, with unresolved D. CDR3 length: 14 amino acids. Trimming took off 1 base at V and 6 bases at J, with 10 bases between the two ends. Germline CDR1 and CDR2: MGHRA and YSYEKL. The CDR3 region has the DNA TGCGCCAGCAGCCAAGTGGGCAGCAGAAACATTCAGTACTTC. Encoded protein: CASSQVGSRNIQYF.

This clonotype was counted only a few times. The J gene is TRBJ2-7, the V gene TRBV7-9, with D hard to call. With 1 base removed from V and 6 bases from J, the gap between germline ends came to 7 bases. The CDR3 is 12 amino acids. The germline V gene encodes CDR1 SEHNR and CDR2 FQNEAQ (reference sequence). As DNA, the CDR3 is TGTGCCAGCAGCTTAGAACTCCTCGAGCAGTACTTC. Amino acids: CASSLELLEQYF.

This clonotype was seen repeatedly, ten times or more. In nucleotides, the CDR3 is TGTGCCAGCAGCGGGCGACAGCACAATCAGCCCCAGCATTTT. Translated: CASSGRQHNQPQHF. The chain has TRBV25-1 and TRBJ1-5, with D possibly matching TRBD1 (5 bases). V lost 6 bases and J 3 bases, leaving 12 bases between the germline ends. The CDR3 loop spans 14 amino acids. From germline, CDR1 is MGHDK and CDR2 SYGVNS.

The sample holds a few counts of this clonotype. The DNA of the CDR3 is TGTGCCAGCAGGATGGACGGCAATTCACCCCTCCACTTT. Encoded protein: CASRMDGNSPLHF. The chain recombines TRBV6-1 with TRBJ1-6; the D is unclear. Trimming shortened V by 6 bases and J by 7 bases, and 10 bases separated the two germline ends. Germline assignment: CDR1 MNHNS and CDR2 SASEGT. The CDR3 spans 13 residues.